This TCR beta chain emerged from a study of blood T cell repertoires in COVID-19. The recovered donors of Cohort 3 showed two negative PCRs, clearance, or symptom resolution. Germline CDR1 KGHSH, CDR2 LQKENI. The CDR3 is 12 residues long. Trimming removed 6 bases from V and 4 bases from J, with 9 bases in between. TCRdb's table, derived via immunoSEQ multiplex PCR, lists solely in-frame clones and lacks some. This repertoire shows 140,000 or so clones, 75% to 90% found once; its top ten account for about 10%. The TCR comes from a man aged 60 to 69 who had recovered from COVID-19. This chain uses TRBV18 with TRBJ2-5; D is perhaps TRBD2 (6 bases). The sequenced sample was PBMCs or T cells enriched from blood (not recorded which). The CDR3 coding sequence is TGTGCCAGCTCCACCGGGAGAGAGACCCAGTACTTC. It codes for CASSTGRETQYF.